The 9 T cell receptor beta chains in this list originate from one sample, sequenced in a study of T cells in Graves' hyperthyroidism and ophthalmopathy. RNA transcripts served as the template for amplifying TCR beta CDR3 regions. Researchers ran a first-round RT-PCR on the TCR CDR3 using the HTBI primer set. TCRdb reprocessed the multiplex PCR reads via MiXCR and lists one record per CDR3 protein. The table has more than 550,000 distinct CDR3 sequences, 45% seen once. Sequenced material: peripheral blood or thyroid tissue (not recorded which). The receptor set was obtained from an adult man with Graves' disease, either hyperthyroidism or ophthalmopathy (not recorded which).

This chain uses TRBV7-2 with TRBJ1-1, with 8 bases aligning to TRBD1. The CDR3 is 17 residues long. V dropped 2 bases and J dropped 1; count of bases not matched to a gene: 9. The germline gives CDR1 SGHTA, CDR2 FQGNSA. The CDR3 sequence is CASSLNLAGGANTEAFF. CDR3 DNA: TGTGCCAGCAGCTTAAATTTGGCAGGGGGCGCGAACACTGAAGCTTTCTTT.

This clonotype turned up a few times. One end of the junction does not line up with germline, which may come from a read error. The genes are TRBV7-9 and TRBJ1-5, with D possibly TRBD1 on 6 matching bases. Germline CDR1 SEHNR, CDR2 FQNEAQ (reference sequence). CDR3 length: 14 amino acids. In nucleotides, the CDR3 is TGCGCCAGCAGCCCCGGACAGTTCTCTCAGCCCCAGCATTTT. Its translation is CASSPGQFSQPQHF.

The J gene is TRBJ1-2, the V gene TRBV5-1, with a possible D match to TRBD1 (5 bases). CDR1 SGHRS and CDR2 YFSETQ come from the germline V gene. V was shortened by 0 bases and J by 6 bases, with 15 bases between the two germline ends. The CDR3 runs 15 residues. This CDR3 is CASSLAPRGSDGYTF. DNA of the CDR3: TGCGCCAGCAGCTTGGCCCCGCGGGGGTCGGATGGCTACACCTTC.

The chain employs TRBV15 and TRBJ1-2, with D maybe TRBD1 (6 bases). There are 16 residues in the CDR3. The germline V and J ends were trimmed by 1 base and 7 bases, with 19 bases remaining between them. CDR1 is LNHNV and CDR2 is YYDKDF in the germline V gene (reference sequence). CDR3 sequence: CATSRVRQHRVIGYTF. The CDR3 DNA reads TGTGCCACCAGCAGAGTTAGACAACACAGGGTAATTGGCTACACCTTC.

The rearrangement uses TRBV19 and TRBJ2-5, with D possibly being TRBD2 (6 bases). Germline values: CDR1 LNHDA, CDR2 SQIVND (reference sequence). This CDR3 comprises 14 residues. Deletions cut 6 bases from V and 2 bases from J, with 13 bases between. The CDR3 DNA is TGTGCCAGTAGGGACGGGGGATCACAAGAGACCCAGTACTTC. Translation: CASRDGGSQETQYF. The complete variable domain, with remaining parts taken from reference TRBV19 and TRBJ2-5, reads DGGITQSPKYLFRKEGQNVTLSCEQNLNHDAMYWYRQDPGQGLRLIYYSQIVNDFQKGDIAEGYSVSREKKESFPLTVTSAQKNPTAFYLCASRDGGSQETQYFGPGTRLLVL.

This clonotype was counted only a few times. This chain links TRBV19 with TRBJ1-1, with 7 bases matching TRBD1. J lost 4 bases, V lost 8 bases, and 7 bases had no gene match. The CDR3 runs to 13 residues. Per germline, CDR1 LNHDA and CDR2 SQIVND (reference sequence). The CDR3 coding sequence is TGTGCCAGTCCAAACAGGGGTGCCACTGAAGCTTTCTTT. As protein: CASPNRGATEAFF.

Notes on this clonotype: A much more abundant neighbour one base away suggests this may be a read error. The V call is TRBV7-2, the J call TRBJ2-7, with 9 bases fitting TRBD1. The CDR3 extends over 14 amino acids. V was clipped by 7 bases and J by 7 bases; unmatched bases: 11. Germline CDR1 and CDR2: SGHTA and FQGNSA. Here the CDR3 reads CASNPTGGFEEQYF. CDR3 nucleotide sequence: TGTGCCAGCAACCCCACAGGGGGCTTCGAGGAGCAGTACTTC.

This clonotype was observed many times. The chain employs TRBV2 and TRBJ2-7; a possible D gene is TRBD1 (6 bases). V was pared by 9 bases and J by 2 bases, with 14 bases between. The CDR3 contains 13 residues. Germline CDR1 and CDR2: SNHLY and FYNNEI. This chain's CDR3 is CARGTGSTYEQYF. DNA for the CDR3: TGTGCCAGAGGAACAGGGAGTACCTACGAGCAGTACTTC.

The chain employs TRBV7-2 and TRBJ2-2; TRBD1 or TRBD2 may be the D gene (5 bases each). V lost 8 bases and J lost 5, with 9 bases in between. Germline V CDR1 and CDR2: SGHTA, FQGNSA. There are 12 residues in the CDR3. CDR3 nucleotide sequence: TGTGCCAGCGGGGGTTATACCGGGGAGCTGTTTTTT. This codes for CASGGYTGELFF.